One and the same sample provided the 21 T cell receptor beta chains below, sequenced in a study of blood T cell repertoires in COVID-19. Sequenced by immunoSEQ multiplex PCR; TCRdb stores in-frame clones only, minus some. This sample carries approximately 220,000 clones, 81% of them seen once, and the ten largest clones take 7.9%. The sequenced sample consisted of peripheral blood. Receptors were obtained from a woman over 75 with acute or convalescent COVID-19.

The rearrangement uses TRBV5-1 and TRBJ1-6; D possibly corresponds to TRBD1 (5 bases). Trimming pared 0 bases from V and 9 bases from J, leaving 10 bases between. The CDR3 sequence is 14 residues long. Germline V gene sequence: CDR1 SGHRS, CDR2 YFSETQ. The DNA of the CDR3 is TGCGCCAGCAGCTTGGAGGGGTCGGGTTCACCCCTCCACTTT. Translation gives CASSLEGSGSPLHF.

This clone was found a few times. The chain's CDR3 is CASRGSDRSLSTDTQYF. Here the CDR3 DNA reads TGTGCCAGCAGGGGGTCGGACAGGTCCCTAAGCACAGATACGCAGTATTTT. The genes are TRBV7-9 and TRBJ2-3; 7 bases line up with TRBD1. The length of the CDR3 is 17 residues. Germline V gene data show CDR1 as SEHNR and CDR2 as FQNEAQ (reference sequence). Trimming removed 6 bases from V and 0 bases from J; junction bases left unmatched: 12.

V gene TRBV7-2 combines with J gene TRBJ1-4, with D unclear. Germline assignment: CDR1 SGHTA and CDR2 FQGNSA. The CDR3 totals 14 residues. The V gene lost 2 bases and the J gene lost 1 base, with 5 bases spanning the gap. This CDR3 is CASSLHRTNEKLFF. The CDR3 nucleotides are TGTGCCAGCAGCTTACACAGAACTAATGAAAAACTGTTTTTT. Full variable domain (missing parts from reference TRBV7-2 and TRBJ1-4): GAGVSQSPSNKVTEKGKDVELRCDPISGHTALYWYRQSLGQGLEFLIYFQGNSAPDKSGLPSDRFSAERTGGSVSTLTIQRTQQEDSAVYLCASSLHRTNEKLFFGSGTQLSVL.

This clone was observed once. The rearrangement uses TRBV5-1 and TRBJ2-3; tentatively, D is TRBD1 (6 bases). Deletions cut 1 base from V and 4 bases from J, with 16 bases between. The CDR3 has 16 amino acids. Per germline, CDR1 SGHRS and CDR2 YFSETQ. The CDR3 is CASSLHGQLVPDTQYF. The CDR3 coding sequence is TGCGCCAGCAGCTTGCACGGACAGTTAGTTCCAGATACGCAGTATTTT.

This clone occurred a few times. This chain links TRBV9 with TRBJ1-6, with D possibly TRBD1 on 6 matching bases. Germline CDR1 and CDR2: SGDLS and YYNGEE. V shed 3 bases and J shed 10 bases, with 14 bases lying between them. This CDR3 region has 14 residues. CDR3 loop: CASSGTASPSPLHF. The CDR3 DNA reads TGTGCCAGCAGCGGGACAGCTAGTCCATCACCCCTCCACTTT.

The chain employs TRBV7-9 and TRBJ2-5; 10 bases agree with TRBD2. The CDR3 is made up of 16 amino acids. Germline loops: CDR1 SEHNR, CDR2 FQNEAQ (reference sequence). Trimming at V came to 4 bases and at J to 4 bases, leaving 9 bases not matched to a gene. Here the CDR3 reads CASSSGTSGDRETQYF. The CDR3 bases are TGTGCCAGCAGCTCAGGAACTAGCGGGGACCGAGAGACCCAGTACTTC. The variable domain in full, with the rest retrieved from reference TRBV7-9 and TRBJ2-5, is DTGVSQNPRHKITKRGQNVTFRCDPISEHNRLYWYRQTLGQGPEFLTYFQNEAQLEKSRLLSDRFSAERPKGSFSTLEIQRTEQGDSAMYLCASSSGTSGDRETQYFGPGTRLLVL.

This clone has only one observation. The rearrangement uses TRBV5-1 and TRBJ1-1; D not resolved. Germline loops: CDR1 SGHRS, CDR2 YFSETQ. This CDR3 contains 15 residues. Trimming took 4 bases from V and 0 from J, leaving 13 bases between them. CDR3 bases: TGCGCCAGCAGCCCCGGTGGTTTTATGAACACTGAAGCTTTCTTT. This gives the protein CASSPGGFMNTEAFF.

This clone was observed a few times. CDR3: CASSSTSGSSYEQYF. The CDR3 region has the DNA TGTGCCAGCAGCTCGACTAGCGGGAGCTCCTACGAGCAGTACTTC. V usage is TRBV11-1 and J usage is TRBJ2-7; TRBD2 matches 12 bases. Germline V CDR1 and CDR2: SGHAT, FQDESV (reference sequence). V lost 4 bases and J lost 0; bases outside the gene matches: 1. There are 15 residues in the CDR3.

This rearrangement joins TRBV2 to TRBJ2-2; D is possibly TRBD1 (6 bases). The CDR3 loop spans 15 amino acids. Trimming pared 5 bases from V and 0 bases from J, leaving 10 bases between. Germline lookup yields CDR1 SNHLY and CDR2 FYNNEI. CDR3 protein: CASSFQGTNTGELFF. The DNA of the CDR3 is TGTGCCAGCAGTTTTCAGGGGACGAACACCGGGGAGCTGTTTTTT.

The J gene is TRBJ1-5, the V gene TRBV28; no reliable D call. The V end was cut by 2 bases, the J end by 4 bases, with 12 bases between. The germline V gene encodes CDR1 MDHEN and CDR2 SYDVKM. This CDR3 has 15 residues. CDR3 loop: CASSLTGQLNQPQHF. The DNA for the CDR3 is TGTGCCAGCAGTTTAACGGGTCAGCTTAATCAGCCCCAGCATTTT.

DNA of the CDR3: TGTGCCAGCAGCTTCTTAGCGGGAGACTACGAGCAGTACTTC. It translates to CASSFLAGDYEQYF. The chain links TRBV7-2 to TRBJ2-7; 9 bases agree with TRBD2. CDR1 and CDR2 from the germline V gene are SGHTA and FQGNSA. This CDR3 contains 14 residues. With V trimmed by 3 bases and J by 3 bases, 3 bases remained unmatched.

The genes are TRBV5-8 and TRBJ1-5; weak D call: TRBD1 (6 bases). Germline lookup yields CDR1 SGHTS and CDR2 YDEGEE. The ends were cut back, 7 bases at V and 4 bases at J, with 18 bases in the middle. The CDR3 runs 15 residues. The CDR3 sequence is CASGLGALRNQPQHF. CDR3 sequence (DNA): TGTGCCAGCGGGTTGGGGGCGCTTCGTAATCAGCCCCAGCATTTT.

This clone showed up just a few times. The gene calls are TRBV6-5 and TRBJ1-3; D perhaps matches TRBD1 (5 bases). This CDR3 is 15 amino acids long. Germline-derived CDR1 and CDR2 are MNHEY and SVGAGI. Between the trimmed V and J ends, which lost 0 bases and 4 bases, there was a span of 10 bases. Here the CDR3 DNA reads TGTGCCAGCAGTTACTCTAGGACATCCGGAAACACCATATATTTT. Translation gives CASSYSRTSGNTIYF.

This clone was seen more than once but under ten times. The chain links TRBV15 to TRBJ2-2; D is perhaps TRBD1 (5 bases). CDR1 is LNHNV, CDR2 YYDKDF, per germline (reference sequence). This CDR3 contains 13 residues. The V and J ends lost 5 bases and 7 bases respectively, with 11 bases between them. The CDR3: CATSRWGSGELFF. Written as DNA, the CDR3 is TGTGCCACCAGCCGGTGGGGCAGCGGGGAGCTGTTTTTT.

This clone was detected only once. The chain is built from TRBV12-3 or TRBV12-4 and TRBJ1-2; a possible D gene is TRBD1 (5 bases). V was clipped by 0 bases and J by 9 bases, with 11 bases between them. The CDR3 consists of 13 residues. CDR3 nucleotide sequence: TGTGCCAGCAGTTTAGCAGGGACTTTACGCTACACCTTC. Its translation is CASSLAGTLRYTF.

This sequence joins TRBV5-4 and TRBJ1-5; D not resolved. The CDR3 runs to 16 residues. V shed 4 bases and J shed 4 bases, with 18 bases lying between them. The germline gives CDR1 SGHNT, CDR2 YYREEE (reference sequence). CDR3 bases: TGTGCCAGCAGCCCAGGAGGGCCCGGAGGGAATCAGCCCCAGCATTTT. Protein sequence: CASSPGGPGGNQPQHF.

The chain recombines TRBV30 with TRBJ2-7, with a possible D match to TRBD1 (5 bases). CDR3 length: 16 amino acids. The ends were cut back, 5 bases at V and 5 bases at J, with 25 bases in the middle. Germline V CDR1 and CDR2: GTSNPN, SVGIG (reference sequence). The CDR3 protein is CAWGIRKLGESDEQYF. CDR3 in DNA: TGTGCCTGGGGTATACGCAAGCTAGGGGAATCGGACGAGCAGTACTTC.

V and J are TRBV19 and TRBJ2-3; D possibly corresponds to TRBD2 (5 bases). Trimming stripped 0 bases from V and 4 bases from J, with 17 bases between. The CDR3 contains 17 residues. Looked up from germline, CDR1 is LNHDA and CDR2 is SQIVND (reference sequence). The CDR3 sequence is CASSIDLGRVRPDTQYF. CDR3 DNA sequence: TGTGCCAGTAGTATAGATCTCGGGCGGGTTCGGCCAGATACGCAGTATTTT.

In this sample, this clone turned up a few times. The DNA for the CDR3 is TGTGCCAGCAGCACGGACAGGGGGCCCACTGAAGCTTTCTTT. This sequence encodes CASSTDRGPTEAFF. V and J are TRBV5-4 and TRBJ1-1; 11 bases agree with TRBD1. This CDR3 region has 14 residues. Germline CDR1 reads SGHNT; CDR2 reads YYREEE (reference sequence). V trimming: 4 bases; J trimming: 4 bases; junction bases outside the gene matches: 3.

This chain uses TRBV12-3 or TRBV12-4 with TRBJ2-4; 9 bases are shared with TRBD1. Germline trimming cut 3 bases from V and 7 bases from J; bases unmatched to any gene: 1. The CDR3 runs to 13 residues. CDR3: CASSLGTGNIQYF. The CDR3 DNA sequence: TGTGCCAGCAGTTTGGGGACAGGGAACATTCAGTACTTC.

The rearrangement links TRBV28 to TRBJ2-1, with D tentatively TRBD2 (5 bases). CDR3 length equals 16 residues. The V gene's germline CDR1 is MDHEN and CDR2 SYDVKM. V was clipped by 5 bases and J by 0 bases, with 14 bases between them. The CDR3 DNA reads as TGTGCCAGCAGTGGGCTAGCCCCCAGCTCCTACAATGAGCAGTTCTTC. Encoded protein: CASSGLAPSSYNEQFF.